The 9 T cell receptor beta chains in this list originate from one sample, sequenced in a study of beta chain features in type 1 diabetes. The study reverse transcribed the entire isolated RNA, so it sequenced expressed TCRB transcripts. Clones were read by immunoSEQ multiplex PCR, and TCRdb kept only the in-frame ones, dropping some. The sample records under 400,000 clones, roughly 15% being singletons. Source material: central memory CD4+ T cells from blood. These receptor sequences come from a man younger than 45 in good health.

This clone came up many times. The chain is built from TRBV14 and TRBJ2-2, with D possibly TRBD1 on 5 matching bases. CDR1 is SGHDN and CDR2 is FVKESK in the germline V gene. Trimming pared 4 bases from V and 4 bases from J, leaving 10 bases between. The CDR3 is 14 amino acids. This CDR3 reads CASSLLTVTGELFF. As DNA, the CDR3 is TGTGCCAGCAGCCTATTGACAGTCACCGGGGAGCTGTTTTTT.

This clone was observed a few times. The gene calls are TRBV2 and TRBJ1-5; D remains ambiguous. This CDR3 contains 15 residues. V lost 5 bases to trimming and J lost 3 bases, with 14 bases between them. Germline assignment: CDR1 SNHLY and CDR2 FYNNEI. The CDR3 protein is CASSQRGDPNQPQHF. CDR3 in DNA: TGTGCCAGCAGTCAGCGGGGTGATCCCAATCAGCCCCAGCATTTT.

This clone appeared many times. The CDR3 spells CAISGQQGGYTF. The CDR3 coding sequence is TGTGCCATCAGTGGTCAACAGGGTGGCTACACCTTC. The chain links TRBV10-3 to TRBJ1-2; D might be TRBD1 (6 bases). V was cut by 4 bases and J by 7 bases, with 10 bases left in between. CDR1 is ENHRY, CDR2 SYGVKD, per germline. CDR3 length: 12 amino acids.

The sample holds a few counts of this clone. The chain uses TRBV6-5 and TRBJ1-6, with D possibly matching TRBD1 (6 bases). Germline V lookup: CDR1 MNHEY, CDR2 SVGAGI. The CDR3 sequence is 14 residues long. V was shortened by 7 bases and J by 9 bases, with 16 bases between the two germline ends. CDR3 nucleotide sequence: TGTGCCAGCATTAGACAGGAGCGGAGTTCACCCCTCCACTTT. Protein: CASIRQERSSPLHF.

The genes are TRBV4-2 and TRBJ2-1, with D maybe TRBD2 (5 bases). Germline CDR1 and CDR2: LGHNA and YNFKEQ. V lost 6 bases to trimming and J lost 0 bases, with 18 bases between them. The CDR3 totals 17 residues. This CDR3 reads CASRVGITAPSYNEQFF. CDR3 sequence (DNA): TGTGCCAGCAGGGTCGGGATAACGGCTCCCTCCTACAATGAGCAGTTCTTC.

The chain recombines TRBV2 with TRBJ2-5; TRBD1 aligns across 7 bases. From germline, CDR1 is SNHLY and CDR2 FYNNEI. The V gene end was trimmed by 6 bases and the J gene end by 6 bases; junction bases not matched to a gene: 7. The length of the CDR3 is 13 residues. The CDR3 protein is CASSVQGVKTQYF. DNA of the CDR3: TGTGCCAGCAGCGTTCAGGGGGTAAAGACCCAGTACTTC.

This clone was counted at least ten times. V gene TRBV29-1 combines with J gene TRBJ1-1, with unresolved D. The CDR3 is made up of 12 amino acids. Germline CDR1 SQVTM, CDR2 ANQGSEA. Trimming left V 4 bases short and J 5 bases short, with 11 bases between. The CDR3 protein is CSVGFGGTEAFF. The CDR3, as DNA: TGCAGCGTTGGATTCGGAGGGACTGAAGCTTTCTTT. The full variable domain, rest sourced from reference TRBV29-1 and TRBJ1-1, is SAVISQKPSRDICQRGTSLTIQCQVDSQVTMMFWYRQQPGQSLTLIATANQGSEATYESGFVIDKFPISRPNLTFSTLTVSNMSPEDSSIYLCSVGFGGTEAFFGQGTRLTVV.

This clone showed up just a few times. This chain joins TRBV5-1 and TRBJ1-1, with 7 positions matching TRBD1. From germline, CDR1 is SGHRS and CDR2 YFSETQ. This CDR3 is 13 amino acids long. V shed 7 bases, J shed 6 bases, and the junction held 9 bases outside the gene matches. The CDR3 protein is CASFEQGRAEAFF. The CDR3 DNA reads TGCGCCAGCTTTGAACAGGGGAGGGCTGAAGCTTTCTTT. Together with reference TRBV5-1 and TRBJ1-1, the CDR3 gives the full variable domain: KAGVTQTPRYLIKTRGQQVTLSCSPISGHRSVSWYQQTPGQGLQFLFEYFSETQRNKGNFPGRFSGRQFSNSRSEMNVSTLELGDSALYLCASFEQGRAEAFFGQGTRLTVV.

V usage is TRBV6-5 and J usage is TRBJ2-4, with D possibly matching TRBD1 (6 bases). The germline V gene encodes CDR1 MNHEY and CDR2 SVGAGI. The CDR3 sequence is 15 residues long. Trimming left V 6 bases short and J 5 bases short, with 17 bases between. The CDR3 loop reads CASSMVRGMQNIQYF. CDR3 nucleotide sequence: TGTGCCAGCAGCATGGTCAGGGGAATGCAAAACATTCAGTACTTC.